The clone carrying this T cell receptor (beta chain) was seen many times. The CDR3 is made up of 13 amino acids. Germline CDR1 and CDR2: SEHNR and FQNEAQ (reference sequence). V lost 5 bases, J lost 2 bases, and 10 bases lay in between. TCRdb passed the PCR reads through MiXCR, listing each CDR3 protein once. The repertoire consists of some 84,000 distinct CDR3 sequences, with 51% occurring once and the leading ten covering around an eighth. This sample is part of a study of CDR3 diversity in severe acne. The sequenced sample consisted of blood. This TCR was recovered from a male donor in good health, without acne. The chain recombines TRBV7-9 with TRBJ2-7, with D possibly matching TRBD2 (5 bases). CDR3 nucleotide sequence: TGTGCCAGCAGCGCCCTCGGGGCCTACGAGCAGTACTTC. This encodes CASSALGAYEQYF.